These T cell receptor beta chains were read from a single sample in a study of T-cell reconstitution after alpha-beta-depleted transplantation in children. TCRdb passed the PCR reads through MiXCR, listing each CDR3 protein once. In the table there are approximately 640,000 distinct CDR3 sequences, approximately 17% of which are singletons. The sample in question was PBMCs from the stem cell graft donor, obtained from the stem cell graft. Receptor source: a human donor who donated a stem cell graft to a child with acute myeloid leukemia. CDR3s include the opening cysteine and the closing phenylalanine or tryptophan. The D gene is left open where the match is weak.

V gene	D gene	CDR3 protein
TRBV20-1	TRBD1	CSARSPTGGNTEAFF
TRBV7-6	TRBD1	CASSLKSGTGNTGELFF
TRBV7-9	.	CASSLIGGRNEQFF
TRBV12-3/TRBV12-4	.	CASSLGARADEQYF
TRBV12-3/TRBV12-4	TRBD1	CASSLNDRGPQHF
TRBV7-2	TRBD1	CASSVDPGQVNYGYTF
TRBV7-2	.	CASSPTVTYEQYF
TRBV20-1	TRBD1	CSAQSGTGDNEQFF
TRBV20-1	.	CSARDYRATGNTIYF
TRBV5-1	.	CASSSRPQGGNSPLHF
TRBV29-1	.	CSVKIYRGNTIYF
TRBV5-1	.	CASSMSQGRGYEQYF
TRBV5-1	.	CASSLRQRATNEKLFF
TRBV9	.	CASSVVGSFANTGELFF
TRBV18	TRBD1	CASSPAGQGRDGYTF
TRBV7-8	TRBD2	CASSQRRREGQYF
TRBV5-1	TRBD1	CASSLNGGQGVGGPYNEQFF
TRBV6-1	.	CASSATVNTEAFF
TRBV20-1	.	CSARDVRNGGNTIYF
TRBV5-8	.	CASSLDRPQQFF
TRBV27	TRBD2	CASSTRLAFSYNEQFF
TRBV7-3	TRBD2	CASSPAGGPTDTQYF
TRBV4-1	TRBD2	CASSQDRLAGASLRQFF
TRBV14	.	CASSPERETQYF
TRBV13	.	CASSLYRQSNEQFF
TRBV12-3/TRBV12-4	TRBD1	CASRDRANYGYTF
TRBV20-1	TRBD1	CSATRQGLGPQHF
TRBV4-2	TRBD1	CASSRGDRVGLSNEQFF
TRBV10-3	.	CAISDRDAYNEQFF
TRBV7-9	.	CASSLSSAGVVNEQFF